This TCR beta chain originates from a study of shared clonotypes between healthy human individuals. General observations from the study: Among non-shared clonotypes, generation probabilities were lower than among those shared by all four donors.

The protocol was immunoSEQ multiplex PCR, while the TCRdb copy is restricted to in-frame clones and leaves out a portion. The sample yields around 1.4 million clones, 98% seen once. With respect to this clone: Antigen unknown. Different DNA sequences within this sample yield the same CDR3.

The CDR3 runs to 13 residues. Between the trimmed V and J ends, which lost 2 bases and 6 bases, there was a span of 10 bases. Per the germline V gene, CDR1 is SGHDT and CDR2 is YYEEEE. The clonotype originates from a man aged 30 to 45 in good health. The J gene is TRBJ2-3, the V gene TRBV5-6; D is possibly TRBD2 (6 bases). What was sequenced was naive CD4+ T cells sorted from blood. Documented subset: CD45RA+ positively selected. The chain's CDR3 is CASSFGGPDTQYF. Written as DNA, the CDR3 is TGTGCCAGCAGCTTTGGAGGGCCCGATACGCAGTATTTT.